One TCR beta chain is described in this entry. Its antigen is as yet unknown. Scientists isolated CD4+ T cells after an approximately 10-day culture period ended. Each person got two doses of an mRNA SARS-CoV-2 vaccine, BNT162b2 or mRNA-1273. Nucleocapsid antibody tests were negative, and the vaccine recipients had no prior SARS-CoV-2 infection. On both days 3 and 7, half of the culture medium was replaced with IL-2 medium. Clones were read by immunoSEQ multiplex PCR, and TCRdb kept only the in-frame ones, dropping some. Among 25,000 to 35,000 clones listed, 74% were seen once. These data are taken from a study of vaccination effects on CD4 cells after COVID-19. General study points: Late post-vaccination, clones induced by infection and those induced by vaccine underwent marked clonal contraction.

The origin of this receptor is a human donor who received a COVID-19 vaccine. This sample comprised CD4+ T cells from PBMCs cultured without peptide, obtained after COVID-19 vaccination.

The CDR3 sequence: CASSQDPGAGGYNEQFF. CDR3 nucleotide sequence: TGTGCCAGCAGCCAAGATCCCGGAGCGGGAGGGTACAATGAGCAGTTCTTC. V gene TRBV3-1 (or the pseudogene TRBV3-2) combines with J gene TRBJ2-1, with 10 bases that match TRBD2. Germline loops: CDR1 LGHDT, CDR2 YNNKEL (reference sequence). Trimming took 0 bases from V and 4 from J; bases not matched to a gene: 6. The CDR3 is 17 residues long.